This TCR beta chain was obtained from a study of blood T cells in healthy people across ages. The CDR3 runs 15 residues. CDR1 and CDR2 from the germline V gene are SGHTA and FQGNSA. V was clipped by 4 bases and J by 3 bases, with 15 bases between them. This clonotype has just a few counts. Antigen unknown. Study-level points and caveats: Expanded clonotype shifts may have been confounded, as the donors had an unknown CMV status. When set beside aged donors, long-lived donors presented more naive CD4+ cells and higher diversity. Strong correlation existed between TCR beta diversity and naive T cell percentage.

Isolation per sample recovered at least 6 million PBMCs. A second PCR of about 6 to 12 cycles used a sample-barcoded 5' primer and a J-beta primer mix. MiXCR, run by TCRdb on the 5' RACE reads, gives a single entry per CDR3 protein. The sample yields about 570,000 distinct CDR3 sequences, 27% seen once. Sequencing input: blood. This chain connects TRBV7-2 to TRBJ1-2; possibly TRBD1 for D (6 bases). The source of this sequence is a woman in her 70s in good health. The DNA for the CDR3 is TGTGCCAGCAGCTCTCGACAGGCCTATCACTATGGCTACACCTTC. Translated: CASSSRQAYHYGYTF.